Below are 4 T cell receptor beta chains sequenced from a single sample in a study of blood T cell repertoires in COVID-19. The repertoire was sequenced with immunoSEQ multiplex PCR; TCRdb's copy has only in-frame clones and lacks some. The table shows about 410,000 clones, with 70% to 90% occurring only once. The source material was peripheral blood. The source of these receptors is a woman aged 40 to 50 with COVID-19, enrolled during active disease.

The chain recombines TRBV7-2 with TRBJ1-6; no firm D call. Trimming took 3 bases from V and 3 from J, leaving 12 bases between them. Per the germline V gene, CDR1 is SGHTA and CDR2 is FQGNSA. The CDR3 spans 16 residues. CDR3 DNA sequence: TGTGCCAGCAGCTTTACTACCGGGGTCTATAATTCACCCCTCCACTTT. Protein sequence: CASSFTTGVYNSPLHF. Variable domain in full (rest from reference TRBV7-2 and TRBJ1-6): GAGVSQSPSNKVTEKGKDVELRCDPISGHTALYWYRQSLGQGLEFLIYFQGNSAPDKSGLPSDRFSAERTGGSVSTLTIQRTQQEDSAVYLCASSFTTGVYNSPLHFGNGTRLTVT.

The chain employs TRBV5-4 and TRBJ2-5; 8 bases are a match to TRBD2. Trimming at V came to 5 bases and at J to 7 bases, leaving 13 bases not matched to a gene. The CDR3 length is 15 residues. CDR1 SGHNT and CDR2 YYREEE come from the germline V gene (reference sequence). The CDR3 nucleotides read TGTGCCAGCAGTCCCAGCGGGAGTCCCGGCGGGACCCAGTACTTC. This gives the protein CASSPSGSPGGTQYF.

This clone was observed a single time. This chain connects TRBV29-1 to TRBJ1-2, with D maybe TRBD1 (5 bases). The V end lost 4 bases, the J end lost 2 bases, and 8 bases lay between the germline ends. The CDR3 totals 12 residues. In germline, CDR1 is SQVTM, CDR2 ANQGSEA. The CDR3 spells CSVVSGNYGYTF. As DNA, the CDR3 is TGCAGCGTTGTATCAGGGAACTATGGCTACACCTTC.

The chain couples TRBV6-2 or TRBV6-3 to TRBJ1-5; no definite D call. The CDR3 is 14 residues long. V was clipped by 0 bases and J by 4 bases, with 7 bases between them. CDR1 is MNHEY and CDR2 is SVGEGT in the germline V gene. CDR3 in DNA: TGTGCCAGCAGTTACTCTACGAGAAATCAGCCCCAGCATTTT. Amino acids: CASSYSTRNQPQHF.